Each of the 19 T cell receptor beta chains below was sequenced from the same sample in a study of spatial heterogeneity in lung cancer. The time point denotes: sample taken at primary tumor resection. No cells were sorted before sequencing. The whole RNA sequenced was extracted from tumor, nontumor lung or frozen PBMC. One entry per CDR3 protein results from TCRdb running MiXCR on the 5' RACE reads. Of 9,500 to 15,000 distinct CDR3 sequences in the sample, roughly 6.2% were seen once. This material consisted of normal lung tissue next to the tumor, taken at surgery. The receptors originated from a male donor with early-stage non-small cell lung cancer.

Concerning this clonotype itself: Since the library was made to target alpha chains, this beta chain is a stray read and its abundance is not meaningful. V and J are TRBV20-1 and TRBJ2-1, with D perhaps matching TRBD1 or TRBD2 (5 bases each). This CDR3 is 16 amino acids long. The V gene's germline CDR1 is DFQATT and CDR2 SNEGSKA (reference sequence). V gave up 3 bases and J gave up 0 bases, with 15 bases separating them. CDR3 nucleotide sequence: TGCAGTGCTAGGCCCCAAACGGGACCCTCCTACAATGAGCAGTTCTTC. Amino acids: CSARPQTGPSYNEQFF.

This clonotype was detected many times. This beta chain is an off-target read within a library intended for alpha chains, so its frequency means little. This chain uses TRBV2 with TRBJ1-2, with D possibly matching TRBD1 (6 bases). Germline V gene data show CDR1 as SNHLY and CDR2 as FYNNEI. The CDR3 extends over 15 amino acids. V was shortened by 5 bases and J by 9 bases, with 22 bases between the two germline ends. CDR3 in amino acids: CASSLTRGTGQRYTF. The CDR3 bases are TGTGCCAGCAGTCTCACCCGAGGAACAGGGCAGCGCTACACCTTC.

Note on this clonotype: Because the library targeted alpha chains, this beta chain is an off-target read whose size means little. This sequence joins TRBV6-5 and TRBJ1-2; possible D gene TRBD1, 6 bases. V lost 8 bases, J lost 6 bases, and 22 bases lay in between. This CDR3 is built from 15 residues. The germline gives CDR1 MNHEY, CDR2 SVGAGI. The DNA of the CDR3 is TGTGCCAGCCGTTCACGACAGGCAACTCGAGATGGCTACACCTTC. Translation gives CASRSRQATRDGYTF.

This clonotype was counted many times. Because the library targeted alpha chains, this beta chain is an off-target read whose size means little. This chain links TRBV29-1 with TRBJ2-1; unclear D gene. V gave up 6 bases and J gave up 10 bases, with 16 bases separating them. The CDR3 runs to 12 residues. From germline, CDR1 is SQVTM and CDR2 ANQGSEA. DNA of the CDR3: TGCAGCGTCCACGGCCCCTACACGGAGCAGTTCTTC. Its protein is CSVHGPYTEQFF.

This clonotype was detected only a few times. This beta chain is an off-target read within a library intended for alpha chains, so its frequency means little. The chain is built from TRBV12-3 or TRBV12-4 and TRBJ1-3; 9 nucleotides match TRBD1. CDR3 size: 14 residues. The V segment lost 7 bases and the J segment 3 bases; nucleotides outside the gene matches: 4. CDR3 protein: CASMGQGYGNTIYF. CDR3 sequence (DNA): TGTGCCAGCATGGGACAGGGTTATGGAAACACCATATATTTT.

This clonotype was seen repeatedly, ten times or more. This beta chain is an off-target read within a library intended for alpha chains, so its frequency means little. The rearrangement uses TRBV7-2 and TRBJ2-1; 7 bases fit TRBD2. With V trimmed by 2 bases and J by 2 bases, 3 bases remained unmatched. CDR1 is SGHTA, CDR2 FQGNSA, per germline. The CDR3 extends over 15 amino acids. The CDR3 sequence: CASSLRGGTYNEQFF. For the CDR3, the DNA is TGTGCCAGCAGCTTACGGGGAGGGACCTACAATGAGCAGTTCTTC.

This clonotype was recorded at least ten times. In a library made to pick up alpha chains, this beta chain is a stray read with a size that means little. V gene TRBV12-3 or TRBV12-4 combines with J gene TRBJ1-2; D gene unclear. Trimming removed 2 bases from V and 9 bases from J, with 10 bases in between. The CDR3 has 12 residues. The CDR3 loop is CASSLMGSSYTF. DNA for the CDR3: TGTGCCAGCAGTTTAATGGGGTCCAGCTACACCTTC.

This clonotype has ten or more counts. One end of the junction is discordant with germline, which a read error may explain. This beta chain is off target for a library built for alpha chains, so its abundance means little. The chain couples TRBV20-1 to TRBJ2-4; TRBD2 is a possible D gene (6 bases). The CDR3 runs to 12 residues. Germline V lookup: CDR1 DFQATT, CDR2 SNEGSKA (reference sequence). The DNA of the CDR3 is TGCAGTGCTAGCGGGGCGGGGTACATCCAGTACTTC. Its translation is CSASGAGYIQYF.

In this sample, this clonotype turned up a few times. Found in a library prepared for alpha chains, this beta chain is an off-target read, and its abundance has little meaning. For the CDR3, the DNA is TGTGCCAGCAGCTCCTATGACGAGCAGTACTTC. Translating it yields CASSSYDEQYF. This chain connects TRBV5-6 to TRBJ2-7; D is undetermined. The CDR3 sequence is 11 residues long. The V end lost 3 bases, the J end lost 5 bases, and 6 bases lay between the germline ends. The germline V gene encodes CDR1 SGHDT and CDR2 YYEEEE.

This clonotype was detected ten times or more. As an off-target read in a library built for alpha chains, this beta chain has a frequency of little significance. The V and J genes are TRBV19 and TRBJ2-2; D not resolved. Trimming shortened V by 3 bases and J by 0 bases, and 11 bases separated the two germline ends. Germline CDR1 is LNHDA and CDR2 is SQIVND (reference sequence). There are 16 residues in the CDR3. CDR3 DNA: TGTGCCAGTAGTATCGATAACACCGCGAACACCGGGGAGCTGTTTTTT. Protein: CASSIDNTANTGELFF.

The sample holds many counts of this clonotype. The library was prepared for alpha chains; this beta chain is a stray read, so its frequency means little. The rearrangement uses TRBV3-1 and TRBJ2-5; 9 bases align to TRBD1. This CDR3 is 15 amino acids long. The V gene end was trimmed by 4 bases and the J gene end by 5 bases; junction bases not matched to a gene: 8. CDR1 is LGHDT, CDR2 YNNKEL, per germline (reference sequence). CDR3 DNA: TGTGCCAGCAGCCCAGGGACAGGGCGAAGGGAGACCCAGTACTTC. It is translated as CASSPGTGRRETQYF.

This clonotype has only a few counts. Because this beta chain is a stray read in a library intended to capture alpha chains, its abundance should not be given much weight. The genes are TRBV5-1 and TRBJ1-1; D remains ambiguous. Germline lookup yields CDR1 SGHRS and CDR2 YFSETQ. The V gene lost 0 bases and the J gene lost 3 bases, with 6 bases spanning the gap. The CDR3 is 13 amino acids. CDR3 amino acids: CASSLAVYTEAFF. The CDR3 DNA reads as TGCGCCAGCAGCTTGGCGGTTTACACTGAAGCTTTCTTT.

This clonotype was recorded at least ten times. With the library built for alpha chains, this beta chain is off target and its frequency is not meaningful. The J gene is TRBJ1-2, the V gene TRBV6-5, with D perhaps matching TRBD1 (6 bases). V was shortened by 2 bases and J by 2 bases, with 18 bases between the two germline ends. The CDR3 has 17 residues. Germline V gene data show CDR1 as MNHEY and CDR2 as SVGAGI. CDR3 residues: CASSYVPQGSSNYGYTF. DNA of the CDR3: TGTGCCAGCAGTTACGTACCCCAGGGGAGTTCGAACTATGGCTACACCTTC.

This clonotype has ten or more counts. This beta chain is off target for a library built for alpha chains, so its abundance means little. The chain has TRBV15 and TRBJ2-7, with D possibly TRBD2 on 5 matching bases. V shed 4 bases and J shed 4 bases, with 20 bases lying between them. This CDR3 spans 16 amino acids. Germline lookup yields CDR1 LNHNV and CDR2 YYDKDF (reference sequence). The CDR3 here is CATSTQSADGEYEQYF. The DNA of the CDR3 is TGTGCCACCAGCACCCAATCGGCAGACGGGGAATACGAGCAGTACTTC.

This clonotype was counted ten times or more. Found in a library prepared for alpha chains, this beta chain is an off-target read, and its abundance has little meaning. The chain uses TRBV7-9 and TRBJ1-4; D gene uncertain. V lost 3 bases, J lost 0 bases, and 11 bases lay in between. The CDR3 totals 16 residues. CDR1 and CDR2 (germline): SEHNR, FQNEAQ (reference sequence). The CDR3: CASSLARITTNEKLFF. CDR3 nucleotide sequence: TGTGCCAGCAGCTTGGCGAGGATTACAACTAATGAAAAACTGTTTTTT.

This clonotype was detected a few times. This beta chain is a stray read from a library made for alpha chains; its abundance is not meaningful. The chain uses TRBV10-3 and TRBJ2-3, with D tentatively TRBD1 (6 bases). The V gene's germline CDR1 is ENHRY and CDR2 SYGVKD. Trimming shortened V by 6 bases and J by 0 bases, and 10 bases separated the two germline ends. This CDR3 has 14 residues. The CDR3 region has the DNA TGTGCCATCAGGGGACAATCTAGCACAGATACGCAGTATTTT. Translated: CAIRGQSSTDTQYF.

By sample share, this clonotype is medium-sized (0.01 to 0.1%). This beta chain is an off-target read within a library intended for alpha chains, so its frequency means little. The chain uses TRBV5-1 and TRBJ2-3; tentatively, D is TRBD2 (5 bases). Per the germline V gene, CDR1 is SGHRS and CDR2 is YFSETQ. Trimming cost V 0 bases and J 5 bases, with 10 bases left between them. The CDR3 has 14 residues. The DNA for the CDR3 is TGCGCCAGCAGCTTGGCTACTGAGGGAGATACGCAGTATTTT. Its translation is CASSLATEGDTQYF.

This clonotype was counted at least ten times. The library was built for alpha chains, so this beta chain is an off-target read and its size means little. This chain links TRBV5-4 with TRBJ1-2; no definite D call. CDR3 length equals 15 residues. V was trimmed by 4 bases and J by 7 bases, leaving 20 bases between them. The germline V gene has CDR1 SGHNT and CDR2 YYREEE (reference sequence). The CDR3, as DNA: TGTGCCAGCAGCGCAACCCTACGCGGGGTGGCTGGCTACACCTTC. The encoded protein is CASSATLRGVAGYTF.

This clonotype was recorded many times. This beta chain is a stray sequence in a library constructed for alpha chains; its clone size is not meaningful. The chain carries TRBV29-1 and TRBJ2-7, with D perhaps given as TRBD1 or TRBD2 (5 bases each). Germline V gives CDR1 SQVTM, CDR2 ANQGSEA. The CDR3 totals 13 residues. V gave up 3 bases and J gave up 0 bases, with 9 bases separating them. The CDR3 DNA reads TGCAGCGTTGACGGGGACGGCTCCTACGAGCAGTACTTC. Its protein product is CSVDGDGSYEQYF.